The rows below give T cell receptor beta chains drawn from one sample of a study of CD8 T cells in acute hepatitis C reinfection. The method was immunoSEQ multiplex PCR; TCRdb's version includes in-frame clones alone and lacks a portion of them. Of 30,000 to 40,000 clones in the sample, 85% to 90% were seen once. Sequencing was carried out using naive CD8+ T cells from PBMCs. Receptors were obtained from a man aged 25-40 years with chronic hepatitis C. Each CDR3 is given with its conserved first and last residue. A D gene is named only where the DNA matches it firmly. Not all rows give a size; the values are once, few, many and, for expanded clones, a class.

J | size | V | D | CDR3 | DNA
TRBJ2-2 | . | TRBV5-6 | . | CASSLGSGEIFGELFF | TGTGCCAGCAGCTTGGGTTCAGGGGAGATTTTCGGGGAGCTGTTTTTT
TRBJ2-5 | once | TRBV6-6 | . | CASRRGQETQYF | TGTGCCAGCAGGAGGGGCCAAGAGACCCAGTACTTC
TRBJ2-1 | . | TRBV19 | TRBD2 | CASSSAGVPNEQFF | TGTGCCAGTAGTTCGGCGGGAGTACCCAATGAGCAGTTCTTC
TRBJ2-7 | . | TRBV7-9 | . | CASSSMGGGRVDYEQYF | TGTGCCAGCAGCTCGATGGGCGGGGGCAGGGTTGACTACGAGCAGTACTTC
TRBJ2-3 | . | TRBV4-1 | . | CASSHRSGSGDTQYF | TGCGCCAGCAGCCACCGTAGTGGGAGTGGGGATACGCAGTATTTT
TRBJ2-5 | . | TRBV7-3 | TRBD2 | CASSLSASGKETQYF | TGTGCCAGCAGCTTATCAGCTAGCGGGAAAGAGACCCAGTACTTC
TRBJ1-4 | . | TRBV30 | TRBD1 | CAWPIQGYSTNEKLFF | TGTGCCTGGCCGATACAGGGGTACTCAACTAATGAAAAACTGTTTTTT
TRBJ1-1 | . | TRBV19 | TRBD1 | CASTSTGELWHGTEAFF | TGTGCCAGTACCTCAACAGGGGAACTATGGCATGGTACTGAAGCTTTCTTT
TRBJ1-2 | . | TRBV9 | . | CASSVVDSNYGYTF | TGTGCCAGCAGCGTAGTGGATTCTAACTATGGCTACACCTTC
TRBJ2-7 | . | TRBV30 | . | CAWNGGYEQYF | TGTGCCTGGAATGGAGGCTACGAGCAGTACTTC
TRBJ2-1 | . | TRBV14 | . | CASSPFLVGDEQFF | TGTGCCAGCAGCCCTTTTTTAGTGGGGGATGAGCAGTTCTTC
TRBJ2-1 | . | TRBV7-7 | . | CASSLRLSNEQFF | TGTGCTAGCAGCCTCCGTTTAAGCAATGAGCAGTTCTTC
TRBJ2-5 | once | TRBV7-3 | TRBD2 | CASSPSGSQETQYF | TGTGCCAGCAGCCCTAGCGGGAGTCAAGAGACCCAGTACTTC
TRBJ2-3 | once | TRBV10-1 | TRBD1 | CATQSDRGPDTQYF | TGCGCCACGCAGTCTGACAGGGGGCCAGATACGCAGTATTTT
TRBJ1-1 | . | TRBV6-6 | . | CASSYPSMNTEAFF | TGTGCCAGCAGTTACCCATCGATGAACACTGAAGCTTTCTTT
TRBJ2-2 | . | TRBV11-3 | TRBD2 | CASSPQQRGGTGELFF | TGTGCCAGCAGCCCACAACAGCGGGGGGGTACCGGGGAGCTGTTTTTT
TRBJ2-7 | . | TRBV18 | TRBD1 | CASSTGQGAYEQYF | TGTGCCAGCTCAACGGGACAGGGTGCCTACGAGCAGTACTTC
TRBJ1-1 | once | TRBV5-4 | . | CASSLGRGGTEAFF | TGTGCCAGCAGCTTGGGGCGGGGAGGGACTGAAGCTTTCTTT
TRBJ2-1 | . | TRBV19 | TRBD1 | CASMGQGTEQFF | TGTGCCAGTATGGGACAGGGGACTGAGCAGTTCTTC
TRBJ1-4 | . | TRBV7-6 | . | CASSLPPDEKLFF | TGTGCCAGCAGCTTACCCCCCGATGAAAAACTGTTTTTT
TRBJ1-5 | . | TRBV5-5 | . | CASSLSQGNQPQHF | TGTGCCAGCAGCTTGTCGCAGGGCAATCAGCCCCAGCATTTT
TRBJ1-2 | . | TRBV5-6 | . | CASSSTGTTPDGYTF | TGTGCCAGCAGCTCGACCGGGACCACCCCGGATGGCTACACCTTC
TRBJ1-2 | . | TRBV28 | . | CASSQPQGPLRYGYTF | TGTGCCAGCAGCCAACCACAGGGACCCCTCAGATATGGCTACACCTTC
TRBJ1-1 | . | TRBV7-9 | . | CASSPPANTEAFF | TGTGCCAGCAGCCCCCCCGCGAACACTGAAGCTTTCTTT
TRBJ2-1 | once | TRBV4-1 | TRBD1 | CASSQGGQGPVF | TGCGCCAGCAGCCAGGGGGGACAGGGACCGGTCTTC
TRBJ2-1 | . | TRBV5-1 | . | CASSPGTQEYNEQFF | TGCGCCAGCAGCCCAGGGACTCAGGAATACAATGAGCAGTTCTTC
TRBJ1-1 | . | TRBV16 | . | CASSQSVGGNTEAFF | TGTGCCAGCAGCCAATCGGTCGGGGGTAACACTGAAGCTTTCTTT
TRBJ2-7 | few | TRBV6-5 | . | CASSYSRVNEQYF | TGTGCCAGCAGTTACTCCAGGGTAAACGAGCAGTACTTC
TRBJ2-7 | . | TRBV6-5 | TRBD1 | CASSNRGLNEQYF | TGTGCCAGCAGTAACAGGGGGCTAAACGAGCAGTACTTC
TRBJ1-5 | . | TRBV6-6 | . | CASSRTGGNQPQHF | TGTGCCAGCAGCCGAACGGGAGGCAATCAGCCCCAGCATTTT
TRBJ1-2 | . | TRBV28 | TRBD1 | CASSWTGLYYGYTF | TGTGCCAGCAGTTGGACAGGGTTATATTATGGCTACACCTTC
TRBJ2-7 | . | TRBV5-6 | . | CASTLEGGQSYEQYF | TGTGCCAGCACCCTGGAGGGGGGACAGTCCTACGAGCAGTACTTC
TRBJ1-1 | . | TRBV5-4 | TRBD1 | CASSLEGQMNTEAFF | TGTGCCAGCAGCTTGGAGGGACAGATGAACACTGAAGCTTTCTTT
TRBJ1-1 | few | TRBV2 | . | CAEAGENTEAFF | TGTGCCGAAGCTGGGGAGAACACTGAAGCTTTCTTT
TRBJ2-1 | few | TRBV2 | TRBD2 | CASIIAGGPNEQFF | TGTGCCAGCATTATAGCGGGGGGGCCGAATGAGCAGTTCTTC
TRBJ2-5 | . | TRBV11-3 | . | CASSGAEETQYF | TGTGCCAGCAGCGGGGCTGAGGAGACCCAGTACTTC
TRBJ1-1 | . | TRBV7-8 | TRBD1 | CASSPQYGQGTEAFF | TGTGCCAGCAGCCCTCAATACGGACAGGGGACGGAAGCTTTCTTT
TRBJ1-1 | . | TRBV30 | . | CAWSVLQSAEAFF | TGTGCCTGGAGTGTCCTTCAATCGGCTGAAGCTTTCTTT
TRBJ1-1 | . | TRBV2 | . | CASSGIRGGAEAFF | TGTGCCAGCAGTGGGATCAGGGGAGGTGCTGAAGCTTTCTTT
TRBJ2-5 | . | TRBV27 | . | CASRKDGSWETQYF | TGTGCCAGCAGGAAGGACGGGTCCTGGGAGACCCAGTACTTC
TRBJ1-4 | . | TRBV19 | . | CASSIARATNEKLFF | TGTGCCAGTAGTATCGCAAGGGCAACTAATGAAAAACTGTTTTTT
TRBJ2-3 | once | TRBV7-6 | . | CASSLGVVTDTQYF | TGTGCCAGCAGCTTAGGGGTAGTCACAGATACGCAGTATTTT
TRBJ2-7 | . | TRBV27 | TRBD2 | CASRFSGSSYEQYF | TGTGCCAGCAGATTTAGCGGGAGCTCCTACGAGCAGTACTTC
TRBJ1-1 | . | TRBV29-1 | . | CSVEWDRVNTEAFF | TGCAGCGTTGAATGGGACCGGGTGAACACTGAAGCTTTCTTT
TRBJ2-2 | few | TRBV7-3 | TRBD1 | CASSEDRATNTGELFF | TGTGCCAGCAGCGAGGACAGGGCCACGAACACCGGGGAGCTGTTTTTT
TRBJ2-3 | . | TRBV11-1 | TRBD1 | CASSLPQGFGTDTQYF | TGTGCCAGCAGCTTACCACAGGGGTTTGGCACAGATACGCAGTATTTT
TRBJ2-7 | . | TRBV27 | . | CASSLVGGGYEQYF | TGTGCCAGCAGTCTGGTGGGGGGAGGCTACGAGCAGTACTTC
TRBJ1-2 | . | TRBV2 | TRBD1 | CASSGWDRVSDGYTF | TGTGCCAGCAGTGGGTGGGACAGGGTATCAGATGGCTACACCTTC
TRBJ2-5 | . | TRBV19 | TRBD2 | CASSILTSGGPKTQYF | TGTGCCAGTAGTATCCTGACTAGCGGGGGGCCGAAGACCCAGTACTTC
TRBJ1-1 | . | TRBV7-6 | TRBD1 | CASSAGTESTEAFF | TGTGCCAGCAGCGCCGGGACAGAAAGCACTGAAGCTTTCTTT
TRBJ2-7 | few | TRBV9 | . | CASSASGTFLDEQYF | TGTGCCAGCAGCGCGTCCGGGACCTTTTTGGACGAGCAGTACTTC
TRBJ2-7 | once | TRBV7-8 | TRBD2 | CASSPGLAGYEQYF | TGTGCCAGCAGCCCCGGACTAGCGGGATACGAGCAGTACTTC